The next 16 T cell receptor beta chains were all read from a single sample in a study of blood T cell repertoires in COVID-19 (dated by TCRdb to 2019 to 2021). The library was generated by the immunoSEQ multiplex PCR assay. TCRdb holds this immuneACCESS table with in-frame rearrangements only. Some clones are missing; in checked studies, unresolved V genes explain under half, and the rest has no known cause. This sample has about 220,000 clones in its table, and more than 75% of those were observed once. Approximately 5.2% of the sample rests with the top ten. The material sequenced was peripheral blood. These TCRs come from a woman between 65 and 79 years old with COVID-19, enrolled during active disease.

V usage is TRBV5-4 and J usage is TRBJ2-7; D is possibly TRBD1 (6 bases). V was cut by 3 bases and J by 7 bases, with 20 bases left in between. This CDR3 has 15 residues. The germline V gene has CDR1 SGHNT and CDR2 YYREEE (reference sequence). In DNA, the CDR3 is TGTGCCAGCAGCTCTGTGGGTCCCCAAGGGGGAGAGCAGTACTTC. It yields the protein CASSSVGPQGGEQYF.

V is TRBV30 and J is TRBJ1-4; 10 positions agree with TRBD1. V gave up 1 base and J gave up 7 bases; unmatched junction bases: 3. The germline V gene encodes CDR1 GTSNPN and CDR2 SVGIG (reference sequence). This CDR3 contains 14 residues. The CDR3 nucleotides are TGTGCCTGGAGTGGGGACAGGGGCGGTGAAAAACTGTTTTTT. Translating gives CAWSGDRGGEKLFF.

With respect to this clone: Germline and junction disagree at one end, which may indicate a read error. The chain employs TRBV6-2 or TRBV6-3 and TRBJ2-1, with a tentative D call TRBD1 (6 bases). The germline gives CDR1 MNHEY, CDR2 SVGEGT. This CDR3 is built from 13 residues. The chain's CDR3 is CASSYSNPGERIF. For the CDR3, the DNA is TGTGCCAGCAGTTACTCGAACCCAGGGGAAAGAATCTTC.

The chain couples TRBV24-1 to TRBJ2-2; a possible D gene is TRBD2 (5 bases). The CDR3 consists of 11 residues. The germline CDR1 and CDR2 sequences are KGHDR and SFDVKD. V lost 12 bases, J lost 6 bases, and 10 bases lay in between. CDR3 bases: TGTGCCTCGGAGGAGGCCGGGGAGCTGTTTTTT. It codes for CASEEAGELFF.

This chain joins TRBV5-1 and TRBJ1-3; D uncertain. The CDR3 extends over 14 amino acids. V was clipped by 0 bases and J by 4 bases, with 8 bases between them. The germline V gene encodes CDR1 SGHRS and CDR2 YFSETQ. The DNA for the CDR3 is TGCGCCAGCAGCTTGGCCGGGAAGGGAAACACCATATATTTT. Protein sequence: CASSLAGKGNTIYF.

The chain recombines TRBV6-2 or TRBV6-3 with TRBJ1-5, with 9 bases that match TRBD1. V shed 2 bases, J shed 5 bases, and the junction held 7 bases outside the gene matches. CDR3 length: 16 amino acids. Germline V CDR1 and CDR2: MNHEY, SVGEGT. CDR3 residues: CASSYGPGQGHQPQHF. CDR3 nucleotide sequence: TGTGCCAGCAGTTACGGACCGGGACAGGGCCATCAGCCCCAGCATTTT.

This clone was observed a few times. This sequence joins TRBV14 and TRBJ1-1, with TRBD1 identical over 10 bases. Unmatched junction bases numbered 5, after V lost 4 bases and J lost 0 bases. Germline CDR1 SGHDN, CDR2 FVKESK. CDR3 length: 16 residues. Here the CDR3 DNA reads TGTGCCAGCAGCCCGGACAGGGGGAGGGTGAACACTGAAGCTTTCTTT. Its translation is CASSPDRGRVNTEAFF.

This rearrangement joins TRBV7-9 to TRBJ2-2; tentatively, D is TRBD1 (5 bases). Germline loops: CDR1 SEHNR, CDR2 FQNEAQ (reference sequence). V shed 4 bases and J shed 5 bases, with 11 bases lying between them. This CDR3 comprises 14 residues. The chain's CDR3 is CASSYQQETGELFF. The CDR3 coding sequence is TGTGCCAGCAGCTACCAACAGGAGACCGGGGAGCTGTTTTTT. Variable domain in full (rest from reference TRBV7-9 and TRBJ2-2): DTGVSQNPRHKITKRGQNVTFRCDPISEHNRLYWYRQTLGQGPEFLTYFQNEAQLEKSRLLSDRFSAERPKGSFSTLEIQRTEQGDSAMYLCASSYQQETGELFFGEGSRLTVL.

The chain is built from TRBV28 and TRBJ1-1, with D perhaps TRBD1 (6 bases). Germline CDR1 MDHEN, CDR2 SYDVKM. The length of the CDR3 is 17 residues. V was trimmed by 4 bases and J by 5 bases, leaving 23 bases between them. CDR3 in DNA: TGTGCCAGCAGTTCATCAGGCTACAGGGAAGGACGGACTGAAGCTTTCTTT. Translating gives CASSSSGYREGRTEAFF.

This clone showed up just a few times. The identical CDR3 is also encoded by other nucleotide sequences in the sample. The CDR3, as DNA: TGTGCCAGCAGCCCAGGGGGGACAGGGACCTACGAGCAGTACTTC. It encodes CASSPGGTGTYEQYF. The chain has TRBV7-3 and TRBJ2-7; 9 bases are shared with TRBD1. The V gene's germline CDR1 is SGHTA and CDR2 FQGTGA. The CDR3 is 15 amino acids. Unmatched junction bases numbered 7, after V lost 5 bases and J lost 2 bases. Full variable domain (outside the CDR3, taken from reference TRBV7-3 and TRBJ2-7): GAGVSQTPSNKVTEKGKYVELRCDPISGHTALYWYRQSLGQGPEFLIYFQGTGAADDSGLPNDRFFAVRPEGSVSTLKIQRTERGDSAVYLCASSPGGTGTYEQYFGPGTRLTVT.

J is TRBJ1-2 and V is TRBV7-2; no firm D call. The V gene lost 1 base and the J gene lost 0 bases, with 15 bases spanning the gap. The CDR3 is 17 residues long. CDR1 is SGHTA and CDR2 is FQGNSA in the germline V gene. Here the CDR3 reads CASSLVRQSPANYGYTF. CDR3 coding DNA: TGTGCCAGCAGCTTAGTACGACAAAGCCCAGCTAACTATGGCTACACCTTC.

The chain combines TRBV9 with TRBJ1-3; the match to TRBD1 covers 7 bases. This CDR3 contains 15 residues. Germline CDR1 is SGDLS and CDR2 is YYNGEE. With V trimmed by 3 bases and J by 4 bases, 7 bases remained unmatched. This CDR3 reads CASSATQGTGNTIYF. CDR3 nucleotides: TGTGCCAGCAGCGCAACACAGGGGACGGGAAACACCATATATTTT.

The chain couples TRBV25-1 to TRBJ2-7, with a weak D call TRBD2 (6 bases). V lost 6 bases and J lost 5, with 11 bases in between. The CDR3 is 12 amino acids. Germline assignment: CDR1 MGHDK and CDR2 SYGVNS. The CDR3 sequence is CASRAGWNEQYF. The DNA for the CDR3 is TGTGCCAGCAGGGCGGGGTGGAACGAGCAGTACTTC.

The CDR3 protein is CAWTKSSGQETQYF. The CDR3 region has the DNA TGTGCCTGGACCAAGTCTTCGGGCCAAGAGACCCAGTACTTC. V usage is TRBV30 and J usage is TRBJ2-5; D is unresolved. The CDR3 spans 14 residues. The ends were cut back, 4 bases at V and 1 base at J, with 13 bases in the middle. Germline V gives CDR1 GTSNPN, CDR2 SVGIG (reference sequence).

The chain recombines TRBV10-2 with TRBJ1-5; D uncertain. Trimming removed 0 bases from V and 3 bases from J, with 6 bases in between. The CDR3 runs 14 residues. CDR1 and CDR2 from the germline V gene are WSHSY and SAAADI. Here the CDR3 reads CASSESGTNQPQHF. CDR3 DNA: TGCGCCAGCAGTGAGTCGGGCACCAATCAGCCCCAGCATTTT.

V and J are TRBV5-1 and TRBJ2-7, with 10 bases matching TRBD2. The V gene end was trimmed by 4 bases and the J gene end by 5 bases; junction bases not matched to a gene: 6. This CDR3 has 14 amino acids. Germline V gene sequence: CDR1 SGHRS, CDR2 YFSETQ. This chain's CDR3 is CASSRSGRADEQYF. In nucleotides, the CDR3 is TGCGCCAGCAGCCGAAGCGGGAGGGCCGACGAGCAGTACTTC.